These T cell receptor beta chains were read from a single sample in a study of blood T cell repertoires in COVID-19. Profiled with immunoSEQ multiplex PCR; TCRdb holds only in-frame clones, not every one. Of some 290,000 clones detected, about nine tenths appear once; the ten largest clones hold 2% to 2.5%. Specimen: peripheral blood. The receptor source for this set is a woman aged 50 to 65 who had recovered from COVID-19. CDR3s include the opening cysteine and the closing phenylalanine or tryptophan.

TRBJ1-1	TRBV6-2/TRBV6-3	CASSHGNRGTEAFF
TRBJ1-6	TRBV28	CASRGGGGAKNSPLHF
TRBJ1-2	TRBV20-1	CSARDVYGYTF
TRBJ2-3	TRBV2	CASSEDSAGAGTDTQYF
TRBJ1-6	TRBV6-5	CASSYYRTGSGSPLHF
TRBJ2-5	TRBV30	CAWREYQETQYF
TRBJ1-2	TRBV30	CAWSPRRGQNYGYTF
TRBJ2-1	TRBV19	CASSIQSTSGPYNEQFF
TRBJ2-7	TRBV11-2	CASSRGVSGGYEQYF
TRBJ1-4	TRBV19	CASSPGTVRIEKLFF
TRBJ2-4	TRBV3-1/TRBV3-2	CASVKTAGLEPGIQYF
TRBJ2-7	TRBV9	CASSVAPTGLGEQYF
TRBJ2-5	TRBV27	CASSRYQETQYF
TRBJ2-7	TRBV28	CASTATGGFPSYEQYF
TRBJ2-3	TRBV28	CASSFLTGAADTQYF
TRBJ1-3	TRBV6-5	CASNLGTSSGNTIYF
TRBJ1-3	TRBV5-8	CASSFRGGSSGNTIYF
TRBJ1-3	TRBV2	CASTLMGLGGTGNTIYF
TRBJ1-5	TRBV13	CASKIGGGNQPQHF
TRBJ1-5	TRBV6-6	CASSYEGNQPQHF
TRBJ1-2	TRBV2	CASTLEVPPNYGYTF
TRBJ2-5	TRBV5-4	CASSIGLAAQETQYF
TRBJ1-4	TRBV7-2	CASSSVTGTGREKLFF
TRBJ2-7	TRBV7-2	CASSPRRAEQYF
TRBJ1-2	TRBV7-2	CASSLEGQGAAGYTF
TRBJ2-1	TRBV30	CAWSAKRSGGHPSYNEQFF
TRBJ2-1	TRBV30	CAWRPSGATRNEQFF
TRBJ1-1	TRBV29-1	CSVPSRNTEAFF
TRBJ2-1	TRBV24-1	CATIRDRIQHTYNEQFF
TRBJ1-2	TRBV4-1	CASSQAGGQGGYGYTF
TRBJ1-1	TRBV5-5	CASSWAQNTEAFF
TRBJ1-5	TRBV27	CASSLAGVSNQPQHF
TRBJ1-3	TRBV19	CASSRGDGNTIYF